The next 5 T cell receptor beta chains were all read from a single sample in a study of response to subunit inactivated influenza vaccine. Each CDR3 protein gets one entry after TCRdb re-called the RT-PCR reads with MiXCR. This sample carries 450,000 to 600,000 distinct CDR3 sequences, approximately 15% of them seen once, and the ten largest clones take over 2.5%. Sequenced here: CD4+ T cells sorted from PBMCs, sampled around 25 months after vaccination. The receptors shown here come from a man between 50 and 69 years old who received an inactivated influenza vaccine.

This clonotype was recorded many times. This sequence joins TRBV6-6 and TRBJ1-1; D may be TRBD1 (5 bases). Deletions cut 6 bases from V and 4 bases from J, with 9 bases between. Germline V gene data show CDR1 as MNHNY and CDR2 as SVGAGI (reference sequence). The length of the CDR3 is 12 residues. Here the CDR3 reads CASREGATEAFF. The DNA of the CDR3 is TGTGCCAGCAGGGAAGGGGCCACTGAAGCTTTCTTT.

This clonotype was observed a handful of times. The genes are TRBV25-1 and TRBJ1-1, with D maybe TRBD1 (5 bases). This CDR3 has 14 amino acids. Trimming stripped 6 bases from V and 4 bases from J, with 15 bases between. Germline loops: CDR1 MGHDK, CDR2 SYGVNS. The CDR3 reads CASRGVRGGTEAFF. The CDR3, as DNA: TGTGCCAGCAGGGGTGTTCGCGGGGGCACTGAAGCTTTCTTT.

This clonotype was found a few times. This chain links TRBV3-1 with TRBJ1-2; unclear D gene. In germline, CDR1 is LGHDT, CDR2 YNNKEL (reference sequence). V shed 6 bases and J shed 5 bases, with 10 bases lying between them. This CDR3 comprises 12 residues. The CDR3 sequence is CASSIGSYGYTF. As DNA, the CDR3 is TGTGCCAGCAGTATTGGCAGTTATGGCTACACCTTC.

The sample holds a few counts of this clonotype. The CDR3, as DNA: TGTGCCAGCACAACTAGCTCAGATACGCAGTATTTT. Its translation: CASTTSSDTQYF. This chain links TRBV18 with TRBJ2-3; maybe TRBD2 (6 bases). V was pared by 8 bases and J by 4 bases, with 10 bases between. In germline, CDR1 is KGHSH, CDR2 LQKENI. The CDR3 spans 12 residues.

This clonotype has a single count. The chain combines TRBV6-5 with TRBJ2-7; D may be TRBD1 (5 bases). The germline V and J ends were trimmed by 3 bases and 2 bases, with 8 bases remaining between them. CDR1 is MNHEY, CDR2 SVGAGI, per germline. This CDR3 has 13 amino acids. CDR3 coding DNA: TGTGCCAGCAGTTATGGACATACCTACGAGCAGTACTTC. Translating gives CASSYGHTYEQYF.